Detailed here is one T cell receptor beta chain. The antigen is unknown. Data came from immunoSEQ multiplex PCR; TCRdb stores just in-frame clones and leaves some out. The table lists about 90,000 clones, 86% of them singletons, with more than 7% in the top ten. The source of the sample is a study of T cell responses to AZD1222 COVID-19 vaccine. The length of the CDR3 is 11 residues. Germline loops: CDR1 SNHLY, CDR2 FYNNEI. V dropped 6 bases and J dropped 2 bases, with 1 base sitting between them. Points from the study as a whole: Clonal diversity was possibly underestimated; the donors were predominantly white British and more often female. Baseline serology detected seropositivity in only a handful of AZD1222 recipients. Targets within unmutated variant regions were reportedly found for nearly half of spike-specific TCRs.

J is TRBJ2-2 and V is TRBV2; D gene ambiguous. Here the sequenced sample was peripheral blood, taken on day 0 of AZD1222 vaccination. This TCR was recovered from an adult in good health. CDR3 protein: CASSNTGELFF. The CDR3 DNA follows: TGTGCCAGCAGCAACACCGGGGAGCTGTTTTTT.